This TCR beta chain came from a study of T cells in Graves' hyperthyroidism and ophthalmopathy. Study-level points and caveats: Most clonotypes expanded in thyroid above 0.001 were likewise present in blood. Ophthalmopathy and stable hyperthyroidism were separated by a 13 V-J model.

Remarks on this clonotype: Its antigen is unidentified.

Amplification of TCR beta CDR3 regions used RNA as the template. The TCR CDR3 was amplified in a first-round RT-PCR using the HTBI primer set. TCRdb re-derived calls from the multiplex PCR reads in MiXCR, one entry per CDR3 protein. The sample records more than 550,000 distinct CDR3 sequences, around 19% being singletons. Germline V gene data show CDR1 as ENHRY and CDR2 as SYGVKD. V lost 6 bases and J 1 base, leaving 15 bases between the germline ends. This CDR3 has 15 residues. This TCR came from a woman aged 50 to 60 with Graves' hyperthyroidism that later progressed to Graves' ophthalmopathy. This chain links TRBV10-3 with TRBJ1-1; D is unresolved. Sequencing input: blood. In DNA form, the CDR3 reads TGTGCCATCAGAGACTCCAGGACGGCGAACACTGAAGCTTTCTTT. This encodes CAIRDSRTANTEAFF.